Presented here are 8 T cell receptor beta chains from one specimen sequenced in a study of shared clonotypes between healthy human individuals. Profiled with immunoSEQ multiplex PCR; TCRdb holds only in-frame clones, not every one. The table lists approximately 2,300,000 clones, roughly 92% of them singletons. Sequencing used naive CD4+ T cells from PBMCs. Sample subset: CD45RA+ positively selected. The receptors were gathered from a man between 18 and 35 years old in good health. Some clones in this sample may be carry-over from other donors' samples.

The CDR3 region is CASSPPSRVEGTTNEKLFF. The CDR3 DNA reads as TGTGCCAGCAGCCCCCCTTCGAGGGTGGAGGGGACAACTAATGAAAAACTGTTTTTT. The gene calls are TRBV7-9 and TRBJ1-4, with a tentative D call TRBD1 (5 bases). Germline CDR1 is SEHNR and CDR2 is FQNEAQ (reference sequence). V shed 5 bases and J shed 0 bases, with 22 bases lying between them. This CDR3 comprises 19 residues. Based on the CDR3 plus reference TRBV7-9 and TRBJ1-4, the full variable domain is DTGVSQNPRHKITKRGQNVTFRCDPISEHNRLYWYRQTLGQGPEFLTYFQNEAQLEKSRLLSDRFSAERPKGSFSTLEIQRTEQGDSAMYLCASSPPSRVEGTTNEKLFFGSGTQLSVL.

The chain couples TRBV7-9 to TRBJ2-3; maybe TRBD1 (6 bases). Germline lookup yields CDR1 SEHNR and CDR2 FQNEAQ (reference sequence). V was shortened by 5 bases and J by 4 bases, with 16 bases between the two germline ends. This CDR3 region has 15 residues. The CDR3 sequence is CASSHSQGRSDTQYF. The CDR3 DNA is TGTGCCAGCAGCCATTCACAGGGTCGGTCAGATACGCAGTATTTT.

This chain joins TRBV30 and TRBJ2-1, with D possibly matching TRBD1 (5 bases). This CDR3 is built from 15 residues. The germline V and J ends were trimmed by 2 bases and 4 bases, with 15 bases remaining between them. The germline CDR1 and CDR2 sequences are GTSNPN and SVGIG (reference sequence). The CDR3 region is CAWSNVRANYNEQFF. The CDR3 DNA reads as TGTGCCTGGAGTAACGTCAGGGCCAATTACAATGAGCAGTTCTTC.

This rearrangement joins TRBV5-1 to TRBJ2-1; D is undetermined. Looked up from germline, CDR1 is SGHRS and CDR2 is YFSETQ. The CDR3 extends over 14 amino acids. With 4 bases removed from V and 0 bases from J, the gap between germline ends came to 8 bases. CDR3 sequence reads: CASSQMSSYNEQFF. The DNA of the CDR3 is TGCGCCAGCAGCCAAATGAGCTCCTACAATGAGCAGTTCTTC.

This chain joins TRBV5-4 and TRBJ2-7; TRBD2 matches at 12 bases. The CDR3 spans 15 residues. CDR1 and CDR2 from the germline V gene are SGHNT and YYREEE (reference sequence). J lost 2 bases, V lost 4 bases, and 4 bases had no gene match. The chain's CDR3 is CASSPRTSGTYEQYF. Here the CDR3 DNA reads TGTGCCAGCAGCCCTCGGACTAGCGGGACCTACGAGCAGTACTTC.

J is TRBJ1-2 and V is TRBV7-2; 9 bases map to TRBD1. Germline V gene sequence: CDR1 SGHTA, CDR2 FQGNSA. This CDR3 region has 16 residues. J gave up 7 bases and V 5 bases, and 14 bases lay outside the gene matches. This CDR3 is CASSQTVWDRVGGYTF. The CDR3 DNA reads as TGTGCCAGCAGCCAAACCGTTTGGGACAGGGTCGGTGGCTACACCTTC.

In regard to this clone: In the same sample, other DNA sequences code for this CDR3. The chain recombines TRBV20-1 with TRBJ1-2, with D uncertain. CDR1 is DFQATT and CDR2 is SNEGSKA in the germline V gene (reference sequence). V was clipped by 6 bases and J by 6 bases, with 8 bases between them. CDR3 size: 10 residues. The CDR3 nucleotides are TGCAGTGCCAACAGAGATGGCTACACCTTC. The encoded protein is CSANRDGYTF.

About this clone: Other DNA variants within this sample encode the same CDR3. The CDR3 reads CASSPRGAPNEKLFF. For the CDR3, the DNA is TGTGCCAGCTCCCCAAGGGGGGCGCCTAATGAAAAACTGTTTTTT. The chain carries TRBV18 and TRBJ1-4, with TRBD1 as a possible D gene (6 bases). This CDR3 has 15 residues. Trimming stripped 6 bases from V and 3 bases from J, with 14 bases between. The germline V gene encodes CDR1 KGHSH and CDR2 LQKENI.